This T cell receptor (beta chain) was sequenced in a study of cytomegalovirus exposure and HLA in healthy donors. Study information: According to later analysis, the same platform produced the roughly 130 validation and several hundred first-cohort repertoires.

Comment on this clone: Its antigen is not identified.

Study-level findings and limits: Some TCR beta chains (more than 150 of them) were listed as cytomegalovirus-associated.

The donors were members of the validation cohort comprising about 130 subjects, separate from the roughly 700-subject first cohort. Germline V gene data show CDR1 as MNHEY and CDR2 as SVGAGI. The CDR3 loop spans 16 amino acids. The V segment lost 2 bases and the J segment 5 bases; nucleotides outside the gene matches: 8. The assay was immunoSEQ multiplex PCR, and TCRdb's table has in-frame clones only and misses some. The table lists about 98,000 clones, about 88% of them singletons, with under 6.5% in the top ten. This chain uses TRBV6-5 with TRBJ2-1; 8 positions match TRBD2. The clonotype comes from a man between 18 and 29 years old in good health and CMV-seropositive. Sequencing was carried out using PBMCs. The chain's CDR3 is CASSYPAGVGNNEQFF. The CDR3 DNA is TGTGCCAGCAGTTACCCAGCGGGAGTTGGGAACAATGAGCAGTTCTTC.